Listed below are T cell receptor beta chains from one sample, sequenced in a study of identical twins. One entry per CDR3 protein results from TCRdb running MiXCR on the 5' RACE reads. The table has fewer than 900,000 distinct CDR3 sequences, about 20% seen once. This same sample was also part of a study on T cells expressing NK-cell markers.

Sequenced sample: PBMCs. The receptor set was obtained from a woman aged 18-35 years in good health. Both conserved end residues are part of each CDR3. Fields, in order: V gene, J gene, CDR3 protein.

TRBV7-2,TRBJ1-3,CASSTRQGVGNTIYF
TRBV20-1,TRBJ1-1,CSARSRTPEAFF
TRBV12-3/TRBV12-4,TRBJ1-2,CASSQQTANYGYTF
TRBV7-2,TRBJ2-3,CASSLVAGASTDTQYF
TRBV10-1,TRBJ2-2,CASSDLPSGRGELFF
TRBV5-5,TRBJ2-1,CASSFQTVWFF
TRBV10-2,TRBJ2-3,CASSERAGGPDTQYF
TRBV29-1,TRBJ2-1,CSGLLAGGPNQVF
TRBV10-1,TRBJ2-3,CASSESQVTQYF
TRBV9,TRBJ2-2,CASSQGLFANTGELFF
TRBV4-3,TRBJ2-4,CASSQDLAGRDKNIQYF
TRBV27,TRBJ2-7,CASSFAGGSRNPQGSFHEQYF
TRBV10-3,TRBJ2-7,CAIRVSHRPYEQYF
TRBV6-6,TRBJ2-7,CASSYGGTYEQYF
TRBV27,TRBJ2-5,CASSPYSGRARETQYF
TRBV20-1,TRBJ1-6,CSAGQGVGSPLHF
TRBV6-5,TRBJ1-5,CASSSRAYQPQHF
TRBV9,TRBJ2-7,CASSPTLPGTTSYEQYF
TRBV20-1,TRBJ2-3,CSARESPRLTDTQYF
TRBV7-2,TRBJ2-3,CASSFPPSGASTDTQYF
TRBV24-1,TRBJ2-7,CATAMIGEQYF
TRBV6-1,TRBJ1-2,CASRVNYGYTF
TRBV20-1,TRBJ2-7,CSASGGWGAHSSYEQYF
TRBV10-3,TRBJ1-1,CAIRTGGEAFF
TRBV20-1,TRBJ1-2,CSAIRANYGYTF
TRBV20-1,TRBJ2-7,CSARALVGQNSYEQYF
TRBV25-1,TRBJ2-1,CASSEYGPTSGQFF
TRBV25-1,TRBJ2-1,CASSERQSRGEQFF
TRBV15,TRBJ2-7,CATSPRGQGMKDYEQYF
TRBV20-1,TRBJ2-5,CSASGDRYSKETQYF
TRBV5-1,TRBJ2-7,CASSLVLGRAILHEQYF
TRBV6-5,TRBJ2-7,CASSYFGQGIYEQYF
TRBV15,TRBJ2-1,CATSEIRDSSYNEQFF
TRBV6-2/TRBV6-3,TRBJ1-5,CASRVRQGVQPQHF
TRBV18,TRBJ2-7,CASSRRTDAYEQYF
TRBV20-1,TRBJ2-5,CSATRLAVQETQYF
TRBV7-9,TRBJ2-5,CASSLRFASRQETQYF
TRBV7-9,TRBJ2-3,CASSLVVPDTQYF
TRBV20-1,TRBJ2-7,CSASNWGASYEQYF
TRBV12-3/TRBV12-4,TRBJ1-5,CASTSGLSNQPQHF
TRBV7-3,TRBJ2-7,CASSFSGTSGSSYEQYF